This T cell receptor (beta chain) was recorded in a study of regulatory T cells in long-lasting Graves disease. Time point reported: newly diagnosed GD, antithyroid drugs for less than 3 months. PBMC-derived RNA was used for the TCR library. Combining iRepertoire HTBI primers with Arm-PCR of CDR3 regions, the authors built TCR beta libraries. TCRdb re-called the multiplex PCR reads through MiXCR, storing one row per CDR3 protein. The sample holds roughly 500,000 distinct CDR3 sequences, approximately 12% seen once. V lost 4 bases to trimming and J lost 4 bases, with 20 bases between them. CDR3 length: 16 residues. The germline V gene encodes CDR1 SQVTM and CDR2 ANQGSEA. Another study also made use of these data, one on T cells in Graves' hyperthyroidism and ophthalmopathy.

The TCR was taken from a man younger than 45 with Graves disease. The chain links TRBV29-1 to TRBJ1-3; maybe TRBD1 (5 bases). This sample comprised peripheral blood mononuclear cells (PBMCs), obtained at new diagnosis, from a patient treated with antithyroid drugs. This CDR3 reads CSVASRGPGSGNTIYF. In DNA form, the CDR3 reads TGCAGCGTTGCTTCAAGGGGCCCCGGCTCGGGAAACACCATATATTTT. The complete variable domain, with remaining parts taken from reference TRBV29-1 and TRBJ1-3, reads SAVISQKPSRDICQRGTSLTIQCQVDSQVTMMFWYRQQPGQSLTLIATANQGSEATYESGFVIDKFPISRPNLTFSTLTVSNMSPEDSSIYLCSVASRGPGSGNTIYFGEGSWLTVV.